The 26 T cell receptor beta chains below were found in one sample sequenced in a study of control samples from healthy donors and cancer patients. Assay: immunoSEQ multiplex PCR; the TCRdb copy retains only in-frame clones and omits some. This sample has about 190,000 clones, with over 80% found just once. Sequenced: blood. The receptors here all came from a young man in good health.

This clone appeared a few times. The V call is TRBV5-5, the J call TRBJ2-1; D tentatively reads TRBD1 or TRBD2 (6 bases each). The CDR3 length is 15 residues. Trimming removed 1 base from V and 2 bases from J, with 10 bases in between. Looked up from germline, CDR1 is SGHKS and CDR2 is YYEKEE (reference sequence). CDR3 coding DNA: TGTGCCAGCAGCTTGCGGGGGCGGACCTACAATGAGCAGTTCTTC. Its translation: CASSLRGRTYNEQFF.

The CDR3 sequence: CASSTFTNEKLFF. The CDR3 DNA is TGTGCCAGCAGCACCTTTACTAATGAAAAACTGTTTTTT. This chain joins TRBV11-2 and TRBJ1-4; D unclear. The V gene lost 5 bases and the J gene lost 2 bases, with 6 bases spanning the gap. Germline CDR1 is SGHAT and CDR2 is FQNNGV. The CDR3 runs 13 residues.

The gene calls are TRBV5-1 and TRBJ2-5; no firm D call. The CDR3 sequence is 14 residues long. Germline V gene lookup returns CDR1 SGHRS and CDR2 YFSETQ. Trimming stripped 1 base from V and 2 bases from J, with 9 bases between. Here the CDR3 reads CASSLYGPQETQYF. The CDR3 coding sequence is TGCGCCAGCAGCTTGTATGGACCGCAAGAGACCCAGTACTTC. The full variable domain, rest sourced from reference TRBV5-1 and TRBJ2-5, is KAGVTQTPRYLIKTRGQQVTLSCSPISGHRSVSWYQQTPGQGLQFLFEYFSETQRNKGNFPGRFSGRQFSNSRSEMNVSTLELGDSALYLCASSLYGPQETQYFGPGTRLLVL.

The rearrangement links TRBV7-9 to TRBJ2-1; D might be TRBD2 (6 bases). Germline loops: CDR1 SEHNR, CDR2 FQNEAQ (reference sequence). The CDR3 runs to 15 residues. Trimming took 3 bases from V and 6 from J, leaving 15 bases between them. Here the CDR3 reads CASSFQDYKSNEQFF. The CDR3 region has the DNA TGTGCCAGCAGCTTCCAGGACTACAAAAGCAATGAGCAGTTCTTC.

This chain links TRBV2 with TRBJ1-2, with a possible D match to TRBD1 (6 bases). The CDR3 is 13 amino acids. Germline CDR1 is SNHLY and CDR2 is FYNNEI. V shed 4 bases and J shed 2 bases, with 8 bases lying between them. CDR3 protein: CASSADRNYGYTF. As DNA, the CDR3 is TGTGCCAGCAGTGCCGACAGGAACTATGGCTACACCTTC.

This rearrangement joins TRBV5-4 to TRBJ2-7, with TRBD1 matching over 8 bases. The germline V gene has CDR1 SGHNT and CDR2 YYREEE (reference sequence). CDR3 size: 16 residues. Trimming took 4 bases from V and 3 from J; bases not matched to a gene: 12. DNA for the CDR3: TGTGCCAGCAGCCCTGGATGGGGACAGGACAACTACGAGCAGTACTTC. Translated, it gives CASSPGWGQDNYEQYF.

This chain links TRBV15 with TRBJ1-5; the D is unclear. Trimming pared 0 bases from V and 6 bases from J, leaving 12 bases between. The germline CDR1 and CDR2 sequences are LNHNV and YYDKDF (reference sequence). CDR3 length: 15 amino acids. CDR3 DNA sequence: TGTGCCACCAGCAGAGATAAGGGCTGGGGTCAGCCCCAGCATTTT. This codes for CATSRDKGWGQPQHF.

This chain links TRBV9 with TRBJ2-1, with 9 nucleotides matching TRBD1. Germline lookup yields CDR1 SGDLS and CDR2 YYNGEE. V trimming: 3 bases; J trimming: 5 bases; junction bases outside the gene matches: 6. The CDR3 covers 15 residues. CDR3 bases: TGTGCCAGCAGCGGTCCGGGACAGGGTGACAATGAGCAGTTCTTC. This sequence encodes CASSGPGQGDNEQFF. The variable domain in full, completed from reference TRBV9 and TRBJ2-1, reads DSGVTQTPKHLITATGQRVTLRCSPRSGDLSVYWYQQSLDQGLQFLIQYYNGEERAKGNILERFSAQQFPDLHSELNLSSLELGDSALYFCASSGPGQGDNEQFFGPGTRLTVL.

The V call is TRBV6-6, the J call TRBJ1-6; no clear D gene. V was cut by 7 bases and J by 7 bases, with 17 bases left in between. This CDR3 contains 15 residues. The germline CDR1 and CDR2 sequences are MNHNY and SVGAGI (reference sequence). CDR3 amino acids: CASTPRADANSPLHF. As DNA, the CDR3 is TGTGCCAGCACCCCTCGGGCGGATGCCAATTCACCCCTCCACTTT.

This sequence joins TRBV29-1 and TRBJ1-4, with a weak D call TRBD1 (5 bases). Per the germline V gene, CDR1 is SQVTM and CDR2 is ANQGSEA. V was pared by 7 bases and J by 14 bases, with 17 bases between. There are 11 residues in the CDR3. The CDR3 DNA sequence: TGCAGCGCCCCACAGGACCCATCGCTGTTTTTT. This encodes CSAPQDPSLFF. Complete variable domain (other parts from reference TRBV29-1 and TRBJ1-4): SAVISQKPSRDICQRGTSLTIQCQVDSQVTMMFWYRQQPGQSLTLIATANQGSEATYESGFVIDKFPISRPNLTFSTLTVSNMSPEDSSIYLCSAPQDPSLFFGSGTQLSVL.

The chain joins TRBV21-1 to TRBJ1-2. TRBV21-1 is labeled a pseudogene. The CDR3 has 17 amino acids. CDR3 in DNA: TGTGCCAGCAGCAAAGACGCGGCGGTTAGGTGGAACTATGGCTACACCTTC. This translates into CASSKDAAVRWNYGYTF.

The chain employs TRBV6-5 and TRBJ1-1; 12 positions match TRBD1. The CDR3 runs to 12 residues. The J segment lost 10 bases and the V segment lost 6 bases, leaving 3 bases of the junction unmatched. Germline CDR1 reads MNHEY; CDR2 reads SVGAGI. The CDR3 reads CASRGQGAGAFF. The CDR3 region has the DNA TGTGCCAGCAGGGGACAGGGGGCGGGAGCTTTCTTT.

V and J are TRBV19 and TRBJ2-5; D might be TRBD2 (7 bases). CDR1 and CDR2 from the germline V gene are LNHDA and SQIVND (reference sequence). V was clipped by 9 bases and J by 0 bases, with 23 bases between them. The CDR3 totals 17 residues. The CDR3 DNA reads as TGTGCCAGCCCCGCGAGGGGGGGGAACCTGTACCAAGAGACCCAGTACTTC. It translates to CASPARGGNLYQETQYF.

This sequence joins TRBV5-8 and TRBJ1-4; no reliable D call. The CDR3 sequence is 16 residues long. V lost 2 bases and J lost 2, with 13 bases in between. Per the germline V gene, CDR1 is SGHTS and CDR2 is YDEGEE. The CDR3 coding sequence is TGTGCCAGCAGCTTAGGACGGGTGGATACTAATGAAAAACTGTTTTTT. This gives the protein CASSLGRVDTNEKLFF.

This chain connects TRBV28 to TRBJ1-2; D uncertain. V was cut by 10 bases and J by 3 bases, with 15 bases left in between. CDR3 length: 13 residues. The germline V gene encodes CDR1 MDHEN and CDR2 SYDVKM. DNA of the CDR3: TGTGCCACCATGGTAAAGGACCACTATGGCTACACCTTC. Translated: CATMVKDHYGYTF.

The J gene is TRBJ2-3, the V gene TRBV13; no clear D gene. The CDR3 is 11 amino acids. Trimming took off 4 bases at V and 6 bases at J, with 5 bases between the two ends. Germline V gene data show CDR1 as PRHDT and CDR2 as FYEKMQ (reference sequence). The CDR3 loop reads CASSSGDTQYF. CDR3 DNA: TGTGCCAGCAGCTCTGGCGATACGCAGTATTTT.

The count of this clone is one. This chain links TRBV7-6 with TRBJ1-1, with D maybe TRBD1 (6 bases). The CDR3 is 14 residues long. Germline assignment: CDR1 SGHVS and CDR2 FNYEAQ. V lost 5 bases to trimming and J lost 5 bases, with 15 bases between them. The CDR3 coding sequence is TGTGCCAGCAGCACCGGGGTCGGGACAACTGAAGCTTTCTTT. Its translation: CASSTGVGTTEAFF. The complete variable domain, with remaining parts taken from reference TRBV7-6 and TRBJ1-1, reads GAGVSQSPRYKVTKRGQDVALRCDPISGHVSLYWYRQALGQGPEFLTYFNYEAQQDKSGLPNDRFSAERPEGSISTLTIQRTEQRDSAMYRCASSTGVGTTEAFFGQGTRLTVV.

V gene TRBV19 combines with J gene TRBJ2-2, with D perhaps TRBD1 (6 bases). This CDR3 contains 17 residues. Trimming took off 5 bases at V and 4 bases at J, with 20 bases between the two ends. The germline gives CDR1 LNHDA, CDR2 SQIVND (reference sequence). CDR3 protein: CASSFRQEALGTGELFF. The CDR3 coding sequence is TGTGCCAGTAGTTTCCGACAGGAGGCTTTGGGCACCGGGGAGCTGTTTTTT.

The chain couples TRBV27 to TRBJ1-4; D is perhaps TRBD1 (6 bases). V was pared by 2 bases and J by 4 bases, with 14 bases between. This CDR3 has 16 residues. The V gene's germline CDR1 is MNHEY and CDR2 SMNVEV (reference sequence). The CDR3 nucleotides are TGTGCCAGCAGTTTAAGGGGGGCGCTGGGTAATGAAAAACTGTTTTTT. Translated, it gives CASSLRGALGNEKLFF.

The chain recombines TRBV20-1 with TRBJ2-3, with D uncertain. Germline V gene data show CDR1 as DFQATT and CDR2 as SNEGSKA (reference sequence). CDR3 size: 12 residues. The germline V and J ends were trimmed by 3 bases and 2 bases, with 6 bases remaining between them. In DNA form, the CDR3 reads TGCAGTGCTAGTAGGGCCACAGATACGCAGTATTTT. It yields the protein CSASRATDTQYF.

The chain employs TRBV15 and TRBJ2-1; 15 nucleotides align to TRBD2. Germline V gene lookup returns CDR1 LNHNV and CDR2 YYDKDF (reference sequence). This CDR3 comprises 19 residues. J lost 5 bases, V lost 4 bases, and 12 bases had no gene match. CDR3 amino acids: CATSTRLGTSGGTDNEQFF. CDR3 sequence (DNA): TGTGCCACCAGCACCCGACTTGGGACTAGCGGGGGGACTGACAATGAGCAGTTCTTC.

This clone has only one observation. This chain uses TRBV30 with TRBJ1-6; D perhaps matches TRBD1 (6 bases). Per the germline V gene, CDR1 is GTSNPN and CDR2 is SVGIG (reference sequence). V lost 4 bases, J lost 3 bases, and 13 bases lay in between. The CDR3 totals 15 residues. The CDR3 reads CAWNPGEGYNSPLHF. CDR3 coding DNA: TGTGCCTGGAACCCAGGGGAGGGCTATAATTCACCCCTCCACTTT.

As concerns this clone: Compared with germline, one end of the junction differs, possibly owing to a read error. The chain combines TRBV6-1 with TRBJ1-2; D gene uncertain. Germline-derived CDR1 and CDR2 are MNHNS and SASEGT. The CDR3 contains 15 residues. The CDR3 here is CASREGRPPNYGYTF. The CDR3, as DNA: TGTGCCAGCAGAGAAGGACGGCCTCCCAACTATGGCTACACCTTC.

The count of this clone is one. The chain combines TRBV4-1 with TRBJ2-7; 9 nucleotides line up with TRBD1. The CDR3 consists of 17 residues. V was pared by 3 bases and J by 7 bases, with 16 bases of the junction left unmatched. CDR1 MGHRA and CDR2 YSYEKL come from the germline V gene. The DNA for the CDR3 is TGCGCCAGCAGCCAGGACCCCTCGGGACAGGGACTGTCTGAGCAGTACTTC. Protein: CASSQDPSGQGLSEQYF.

The V gene is TRBV25-1, the J gene TRBJ1-1; maybe TRBD1 (5 bases). V was shortened by 1 base and J by 4 bases, with 10 bases between the two germline ends. From germline, CDR1 is MGHDK and CDR2 SYGVNS. This CDR3 region has 14 residues. CDR3 residues: CASSELGVGTEAFF. CDR3 in DNA: TGTGCCAGCAGTGAATTGGGGGTCGGCACTGAAGCTTTCTTT.

The J gene is TRBJ1-6, the V gene TRBV14, with TRBD1 matching 8 bases. Germline assignment: CDR1 SGHDN and CDR2 FVKESK. This CDR3 has 17 amino acids. Losses at the gene ends were 4 bases for V and 3 bases for J; bases not matched to a gene: 8. The CDR3: CASSPVRTGSYNSPLHF. CDR3 DNA sequence: TGTGCCAGCAGCCCGGTTAGGACAGGGAGCTATAATTCACCCCTCCACTTT.